The entry that follows covers one T cell receptor (beta chain) sequence. In the source study's methods: It was from reference gene primer amplification that nucleated cell counts were estimated. TCRdb keeps only in-frame clones here, not all; method: immunoSEQ multiplex PCR. The V and J calls and clone size come from that table; D and trimming were worked out from the DNA. The sample holds about 180,000 clones, about 84% seen once. The data were taken from a study of blood T cell repertoires in COVID-19. Turning to the study itself: PBMCs, B-cell-depleted T cells, or T cells were the source of the cDNA or gDNA that made up the material.

Clinical histories supplied by participants themselves formed the basis of cohort assignment. The specimen was PBMCs or T cells enriched from blood (not recorded which). This TCR derives from a woman in her thirties who had recovered from COVID-19.

CDR3 nucleotide sequence: TGTGCCAGCAGCTTAGGGACTAGCGATTACGAGCAGTACTTC. Amino acids: CASSLGTSDYEQYF. J is TRBJ2-7 and V is TRBV7-8; 9 bases fit TRBD2. CDR1 is SGHVS, CDR2 FQNEAQ, per germline. V trimming: 1 base; J trimming: 4 bases; junction bases outside the gene matches: 2. This CDR3 contains 14 residues.